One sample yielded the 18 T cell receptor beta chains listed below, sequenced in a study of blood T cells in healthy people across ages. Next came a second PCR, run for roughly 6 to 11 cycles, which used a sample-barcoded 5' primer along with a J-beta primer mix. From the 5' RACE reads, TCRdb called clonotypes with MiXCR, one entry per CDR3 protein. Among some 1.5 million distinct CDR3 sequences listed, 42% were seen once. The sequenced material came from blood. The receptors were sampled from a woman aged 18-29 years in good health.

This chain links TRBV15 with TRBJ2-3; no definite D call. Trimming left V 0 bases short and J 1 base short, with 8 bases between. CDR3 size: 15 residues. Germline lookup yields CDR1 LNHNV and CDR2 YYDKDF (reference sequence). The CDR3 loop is CATSREQRGTDTQYF. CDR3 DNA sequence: TGTGCCACCAGCAGAGAACAGCGAGGCACAGATACGCAGTATTTT.

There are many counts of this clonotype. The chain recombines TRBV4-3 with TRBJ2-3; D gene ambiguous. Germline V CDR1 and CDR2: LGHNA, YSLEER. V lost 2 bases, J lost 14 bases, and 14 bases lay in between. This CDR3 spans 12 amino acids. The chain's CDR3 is CASSQRSSVLYF. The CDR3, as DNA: TGCGCCAGCAGCCAACGATCCTCGGTCCTGTATTTT.

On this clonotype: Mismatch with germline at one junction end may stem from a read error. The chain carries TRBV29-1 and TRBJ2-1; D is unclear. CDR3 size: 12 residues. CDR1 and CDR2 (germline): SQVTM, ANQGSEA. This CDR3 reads CSVAGPTNKQFF. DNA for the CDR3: TGCAGCGTTGCCGGGCCTACCAATAAGCAGTTCTTC.

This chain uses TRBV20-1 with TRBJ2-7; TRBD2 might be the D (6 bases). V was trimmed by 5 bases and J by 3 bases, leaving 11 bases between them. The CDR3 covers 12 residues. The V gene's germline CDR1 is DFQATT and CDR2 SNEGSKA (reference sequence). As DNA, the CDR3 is TGCAGTGCTCCCCGGGACTTCTACGAGCAGTACTTC. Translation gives CSAPRDFYEQYF.

In DNA form, the CDR3 reads TGTGCCAGCACTAACAGGGTGTCCCCTGAAGCTTTCTTT. Translated: CASTNRVSPEAFF. The chain is built from TRBV6-2 or TRBV6-3 and TRBJ1-1; D possibly corresponds to TRBD1 (6 bases). V was trimmed by 7 bases and J by 6 bases, leaving 15 bases between them. This CDR3 has 13 residues. The germline CDR1 and CDR2 sequences are MNHEY and SVGEGT.

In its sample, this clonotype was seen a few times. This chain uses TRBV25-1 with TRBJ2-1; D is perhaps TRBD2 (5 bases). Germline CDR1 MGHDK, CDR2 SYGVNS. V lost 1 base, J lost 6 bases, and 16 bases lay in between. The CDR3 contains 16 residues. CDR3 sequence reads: CASSELKTGKVNEQFF. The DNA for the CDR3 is TGTGCCAGCAGTGAATTGAAAACGGGAAAGGTCAATGAGCAGTTCTTC.

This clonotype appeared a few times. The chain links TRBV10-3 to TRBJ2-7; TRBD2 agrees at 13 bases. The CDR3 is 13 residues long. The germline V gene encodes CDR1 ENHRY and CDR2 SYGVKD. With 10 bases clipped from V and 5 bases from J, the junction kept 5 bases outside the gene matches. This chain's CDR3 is CATGLAGVNEQYF. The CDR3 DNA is TGTGCCACCGGACTAGCGGGAGTTAACGAGCAGTACTTC.

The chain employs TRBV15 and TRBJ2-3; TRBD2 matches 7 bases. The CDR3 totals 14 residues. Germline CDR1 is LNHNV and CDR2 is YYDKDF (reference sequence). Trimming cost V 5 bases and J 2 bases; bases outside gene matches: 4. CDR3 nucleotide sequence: TGTGCCACCAGCCGCCGGGACTACACAGATACGCAGTATTTT. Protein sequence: CATSRRDYTDTQYF.

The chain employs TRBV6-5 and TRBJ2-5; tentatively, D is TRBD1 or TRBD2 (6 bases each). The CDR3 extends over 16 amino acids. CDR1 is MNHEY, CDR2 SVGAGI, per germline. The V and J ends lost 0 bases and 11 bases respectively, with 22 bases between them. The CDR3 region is CASSYSFEGGLNEQYF. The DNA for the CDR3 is TGTGCCAGCAGTTACTCGTTCGAGGGGGGTCTCAATGAGCAGTACTTC.

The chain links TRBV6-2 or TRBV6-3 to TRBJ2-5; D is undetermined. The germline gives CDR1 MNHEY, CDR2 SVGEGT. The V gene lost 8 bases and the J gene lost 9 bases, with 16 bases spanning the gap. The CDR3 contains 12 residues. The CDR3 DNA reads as TGTGCCAGCGGTGGGTCTTTCTGGCCCCAGTACTTC. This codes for CASGGSFWPQYF.

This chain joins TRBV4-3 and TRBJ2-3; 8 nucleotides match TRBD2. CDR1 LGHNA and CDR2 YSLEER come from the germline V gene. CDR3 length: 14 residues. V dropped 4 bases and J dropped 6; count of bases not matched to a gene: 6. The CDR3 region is CASSPRGAQDTQYF. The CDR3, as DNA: TGCGCCAGCAGCCCGCGGGGGGCCCAGGATACGCAGTATTTT.

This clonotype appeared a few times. The CDR3: CSATQSRGANYGYTF. DNA of the CDR3: TGCAGTGCTACTCAGTCCCGGGGAGCTAACTATGGCTACACCTTC. The genes are TRBV20-1 and TRBJ1-2, with D hard to call. In germline, CDR1 is DFQATT, CDR2 SNEGSKA (reference sequence). Between the trimmed V and J ends, which lost 4 bases and 0 bases, there was a span of 15 bases. This CDR3 is 15 amino acids long.

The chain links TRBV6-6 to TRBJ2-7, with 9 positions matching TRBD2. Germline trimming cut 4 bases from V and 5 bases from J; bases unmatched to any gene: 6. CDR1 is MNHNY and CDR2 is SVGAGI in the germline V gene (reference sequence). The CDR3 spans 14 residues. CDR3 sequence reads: CASSSSGELNEQYF. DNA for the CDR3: TGTGCCAGCAGTTCTAGCGGGGAGTTGAACGAGCAGTACTTC.

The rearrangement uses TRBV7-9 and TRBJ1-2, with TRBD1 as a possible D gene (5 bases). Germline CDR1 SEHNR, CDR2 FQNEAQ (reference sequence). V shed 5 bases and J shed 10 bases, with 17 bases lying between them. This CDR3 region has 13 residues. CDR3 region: CASSQWGETNYTF. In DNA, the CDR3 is TGTGCCAGCAGCCAGTGGGGGGAAACAAACTACACCTTC.

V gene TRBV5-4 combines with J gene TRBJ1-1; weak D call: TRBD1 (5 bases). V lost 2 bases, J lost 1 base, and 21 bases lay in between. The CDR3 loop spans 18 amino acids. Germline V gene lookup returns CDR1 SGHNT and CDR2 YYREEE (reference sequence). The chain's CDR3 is CASSFRDRDAKSNTEAFF. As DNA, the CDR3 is TGTGCCAGCAGCTTCCGGGACCGCGATGCAAAATCGAACACTGAAGCTTTCTTT.

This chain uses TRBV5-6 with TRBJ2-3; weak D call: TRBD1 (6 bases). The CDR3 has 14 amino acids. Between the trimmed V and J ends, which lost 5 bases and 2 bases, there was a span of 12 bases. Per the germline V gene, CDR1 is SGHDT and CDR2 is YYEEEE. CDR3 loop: CASSPGQHTDTQYF. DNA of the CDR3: TGTGCCAGCAGTCCGGGACAACACACAGATACGCAGTATTTT.

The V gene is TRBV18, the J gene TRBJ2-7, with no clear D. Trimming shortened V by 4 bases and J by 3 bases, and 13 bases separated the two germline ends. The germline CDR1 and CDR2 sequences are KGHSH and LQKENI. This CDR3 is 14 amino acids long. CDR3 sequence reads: CASSLLVRSYEQYF. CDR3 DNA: TGTGCCAGCTCACTTCTAGTTAGGAGCTACGAGCAGTACTTC.

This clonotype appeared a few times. CDR3 sequence reads: CASSDLGTQYF. The CDR3 DNA follows: TGCGCCAGCAGCGACCTAGGAACGCAGTATTTT. The genes are TRBV5-1 and TRBJ2-3; no reliable D call. The V end lost 4 bases, the J end lost 9 bases, and 9 bases lay between the germline ends. The germline CDR1 and CDR2 sequences are SGHRS and YFSETQ. CDR3 length: 11 amino acids.